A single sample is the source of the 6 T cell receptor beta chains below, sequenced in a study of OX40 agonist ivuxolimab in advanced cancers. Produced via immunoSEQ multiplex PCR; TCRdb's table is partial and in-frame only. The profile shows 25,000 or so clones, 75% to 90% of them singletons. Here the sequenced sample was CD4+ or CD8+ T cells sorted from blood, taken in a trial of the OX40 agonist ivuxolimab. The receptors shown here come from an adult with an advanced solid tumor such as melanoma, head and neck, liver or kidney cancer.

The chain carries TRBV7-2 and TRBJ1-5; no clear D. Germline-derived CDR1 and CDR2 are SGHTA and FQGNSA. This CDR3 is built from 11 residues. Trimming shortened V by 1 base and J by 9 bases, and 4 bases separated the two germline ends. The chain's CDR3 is CASSLGLPQHF. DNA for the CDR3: TGTGCCAGCAGCTTAGGGCTGCCCCAGCATTTT.

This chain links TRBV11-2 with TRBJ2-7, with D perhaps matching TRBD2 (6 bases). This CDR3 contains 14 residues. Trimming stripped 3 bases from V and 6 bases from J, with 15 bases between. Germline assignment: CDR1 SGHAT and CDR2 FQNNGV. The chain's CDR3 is CASSFSLDGGEQYF. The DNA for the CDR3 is TGTGCCAGCAGCTTCTCCCTAGACGGGGGCGAGCAGTACTTC. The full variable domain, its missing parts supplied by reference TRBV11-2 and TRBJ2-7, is EAGVAQSPRYKIIEKRQSVAFWCNPISGHATLYWYQQILGQGPKLLIQFQNNGVVDDSQLPKDRFSAERLKGVDSTLKIQPAKLEDSAVYLCASSFSLDGGEQYFGPGTRLTVT.

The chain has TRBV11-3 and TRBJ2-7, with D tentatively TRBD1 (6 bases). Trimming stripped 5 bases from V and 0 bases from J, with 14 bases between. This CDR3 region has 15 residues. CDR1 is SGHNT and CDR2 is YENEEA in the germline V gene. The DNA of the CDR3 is TGTGCCAGCAGCCTAACAGGGTCGAGCTCCTACGAGCAGTACTTC. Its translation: CASSLTGSSSYEQYF.

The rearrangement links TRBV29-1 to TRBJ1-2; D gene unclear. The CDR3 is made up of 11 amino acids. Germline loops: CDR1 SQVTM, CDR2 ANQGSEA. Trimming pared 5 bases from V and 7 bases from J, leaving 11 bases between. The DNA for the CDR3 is TGCAGCGTTTCCAAGACCGTTGGCTACACCTTC. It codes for CSVSKTVGYTF.

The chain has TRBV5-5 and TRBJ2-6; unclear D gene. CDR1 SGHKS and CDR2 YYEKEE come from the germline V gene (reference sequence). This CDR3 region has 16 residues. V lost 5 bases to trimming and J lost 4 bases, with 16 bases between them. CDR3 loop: CASSRGLATGANVLTF. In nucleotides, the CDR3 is TGTGCCAGCAGTAGAGGTCTCGCGACAGGGGCCAACGTCCTGACTTTC.

This chain's CDR3 is CASSLSHGGRRVDEQYF. The CDR3 coding sequence is TGTGCCAGCAGCTTGAGCCACGGCGGACGTAGGGTTGACGAGCAGTACTTC. The V gene is TRBV5-6, the J gene TRBJ2-7; no clear D gene. This CDR3 has 17 amino acids. The V gene lost 1 base and the J gene lost 5 bases, with 22 bases spanning the gap. CDR1 is SGHDT, CDR2 YYEEEE, per germline.